This is a list of T cell receptor beta chains from one sample in a study of blood T cell repertoires in COVID-19. This table comes from immunoSEQ multiplex PCR, and its TCRdb copy is limited to in-frame clones, with some not included. The repertoire includes some 140,000 clones, 75% to 90% of them detected once, and 2% to 3% sits in the top ten. The material sequenced was peripheral blood. Receptor source: a man aged 45 to 65 with active COVID-19. Each CDR3 is given with its conserved first and last residue. A D gene is named only where the DNA matches it firmly. Clone size is given for some rows only: seen once, a few or many times, or a class if the clone is expanded.

V	size	D	J	CDR3	DNA
TRBV4-1	NA	TRBD1	TRBJ1-6	CASSQGGTVYNSPLHF	TGCGCCAGCAGCCAAGGCGGGACAGTGTATAATTCACCCCTCCACTTT
TRBV9	NA	TRBD2	TRBJ2-7	CASSAERGTSYEQYF	TGTGCCAGCAGCGCCGAGCGGGGGACCTCCTACGAGCAGTACTTC
TRBV9	few	NA	TRBJ1-1	CASSVEAGAEAFF	TGTGCCAGCAGCGTAGAGGCGGGGGCTGAAGCTTTCTTT
TRBV30	NA	TRBD1	TRBJ1-1	CAWSGRGRGLGVDTEAFF	TGTGCCTGGAGTGGGCGGGGCAGGGGGCTAGGCGTTGACACTGAAGCTTTCTTT
TRBV18	NA	TRBD1	TRBJ1-2	CASSLLKDRVNGYTF	TGTGCCAGCTCACTACTAAAGGACAGGGTCAATGGCTACACCTTC
TRBV7-2	few	NA	TRBJ1-4	CASSFKTGPAEKLFF	TGTGCCAGCAGCTTCAAGACAGGCCCTGCCGAAAAACTGTTTTTT
TRBV18	NA	NA	TRBJ1-1	CASSPTGNTEAFF	TGTGCCAGCTCACCCACTGGGAACACTGAAGCTTTCTTT
TRBV12-3/TRBV12-4	NA	NA	TRBJ2-3	CASRAGNTQYF	TGTGCCAGCAGGGCGGGAAATACGCAGTATTTT
TRBV12-3/TRBV12-4	NA	NA	TRBJ1-2	CASIDRYNYGYTF	TGTGCCAGCATAGACAGGTACAACTATGGCTACACCTTC
TRBV11-2	NA	NA	TRBJ1-1	CASKPISQGWRTEAFF	TGTGCCAGCAAACCAATTTCCCAGGGTTGGAGAACTGAAGCTTTCTTT
TRBV9	NA	NA	TRBJ1-1	CASSEEGRTNTEAFF	TGTGCCAGCAGCGAGGAAGGGAGGACGAACACTGAAGCTTTCTTT
TRBV4-1	NA	TRBD2	TRBJ2-1	CASSRLANAYNEQFF	TGCGCCAGCAGCCGACTAGCGAATGCCTACAATGAGCAGTTCTTC
TRBV24-1	once	TRBD1	TRBJ2-5	CATSDTQGDQETQYF	TGTGCCACCAGTGATACGCAGGGGGATCAAGAGACCCAGTACTTC
TRBV6-5	NA	NA	TRBJ1-2	CATTTGNDGYTF	TGTGCCACCACAACAGGGAACGATGGCTACACCTTC
TRBV6-6	few	TRBD1	TRBJ1-6	CASSPGTGGRYGSPLHF	TGTGCCAGCAGTCCCGGGACAGGGGGGAGGTATGGCTCACCCCTCCACTTT
TRBV6-5	few	TRBD1	TRBJ2-7	CASTGGYRYEQYF	TGTGCCAGCACAGGGGGATATCGCTACGAGCAGTACTTC
TRBV11-2	NA	NA	TRBJ1-4	CASSSGYSEKLFF	TGTGCCAGCAGCTCAGGGTATTCTGAAAAACTGTTTTTT
TRBV2	NA	NA	TRBJ2-2	CASSGLLLYRGKNTGELFF	TGTGCCAGCAGTGGCCTCCTTTTGTATAGGGGAAAGAACACCGGGGAGCTGTTTTTT
TRBV19	NA	TRBD2	TRBJ2-1	CASSISHGAGAYNEQFF	TGTGCCAGTAGTATCAGTCACGGGGCGGGGGCCTACAATGAGCAGTTCTTC
TRBV5-4	few	NA	TRBJ2-2	CASSSSSHTGELFF	TGTGCCAGCAGCTCTAGCTCTCACACCGGGGAGCTGTTTTTT
TRBV19	NA	TRBD2	TRBJ2-3	CATESGGADTQYF	TGTGCCACGGAATCGGGGGGTGCAGATACGCAGTATTTT
TRBV4-1	NA	NA	TRBJ1-2	CASSQAGQGAYGYTF	TGCGCCAGCAGCCAAGCCGGGCAGGGCGCCTATGGCTACACCTTC
TRBV6-6	NA	NA	TRBJ1-1	CASSYSRLSIEAFF	TGTGCCAGCAGTTACTCTAGACTCTCCATAGAAGCTTTCTTT
TRBV7-2	NA	NA	TRBJ1-4	CASSPGGGRVGEKLFF	TGTGCCAGCAGCCCCGGGGGGGGGCGCGTAGGGGAAAAACTGTTTTTT
TRBV30	NA	TRBD1	TRBJ2-7	CARGTGGSYEQYF	TGTGCCCGGGGGACAGGGGGCTCCTACGAGCAGTACTTC
TRBV10-3	NA	TRBD1	TRBJ2-2	CAIRRDRVSGELFF	TGTGCCATTCGCCGGGACAGGGTATCCGGGGAGCTGTTTTTT
TRBV9	NA	TRBD2	TRBJ2-5	CASSPPLAGVETQYF	TGTGCCAGCAGCCCTCCCCTAGCGGGGGTGGAGACCCAGTACTTC
TRBV21-1	NA	NA	TRBJ2-7	CASSKVEGDSYEQYF	TGTGCCAGCAGCAAAGTCGAGGGGGATTCCTACGAGCAGTACTTC
TRBV7-9	NA	NA	TRBJ1-4	CASSRGSRVATNEKLFF	TGTGCCAGCAGCCGCGGGTCACGGGTTGCAACTAATGAAAAACTGTTTTTT
TRBV5-1	NA	TRBD2	TRBJ2-1	CASSYGSGGAGLAEQFF	TGCGCCAGCAGCTACGGTAGCGGGGGGGCCGGTCTCGCTGAGCAGTTCTTC
TRBV6-5	NA	TRBD2	TRBJ2-5	CASKRGQETQYF	TGTGCCAGCAAGCGGGGGCAAGAGACCCAGTACTTC
TRBV29-1	once	NA	TRBJ2-3	CSIKQFTDTQYF	TGCAGCATAAAACAGTTCACAGATACGCAGTATTTT
TRBV3-1/TRBV3-2	NA	NA	TRBJ1-1	CASSHSRLDTEAFF	TGTGCCAGCAGCCACTCCAGACTCGACACTGAAGCTTTCTTT
TRBV10-3	NA	TRBD1	TRBJ2-1	CAISGTGTGVNEQFF	TGTGCCATCAGCGGGACCGGGACAGGGGTCAATGAGCAGTTCTTC
TRBV4-1	NA	TRBD2	TRBJ2-3	CASSHGTNTDTQYF	TGCGCCAGCAGCCATGGGACTAACACAGATACGCAGTATTTT
TRBV4-2	NA	NA	TRBJ2-5	CASSQGPRGQETQYF	TGTGCCAGCAGCCAAGGTCCAAGGGGTCAAGAGACCCAGTACTTC
TRBV4-1	few	NA	TRBJ1-1	CASSQGIANTEAFF	TGCGCCAGCAGCCAAGGGATAGCGAACACTGAAGCTTTCTTT
TRBV4-2	NA	NA	TRBJ2-1	CASSQEGTNREQFF	TGTGCCAGCAGCCAAGAGGGCACCAACAGGGAGCAGTTCTTC
TRBV9	NA	TRBD2	TRBJ2-2	CASHFSGGYTGELFF	TGTGCCAGCCACTTTAGCGGGGGTTACACCGGGGAGCTGTTTTTT
TRBV6-5	NA	TRBD2	TRBJ2-3	CASSYSRLAHTDTQYF	TGTGCCAGCAGTTACTCGAGACTAGCCCACACAGATACGCAGTATTTT
TRBV5-1	NA	NA	TRBJ2-1	CASSLEQGRSYNEQFF	TGCGCCAGCAGCTTGGAGCAGGGGAGATCCTACAATGAGCAGTTCTTC
TRBV27	NA	NA	TRBJ2-2	CATQFAANTGELFF	TGTGCCACCCAGTTTGCTGCGAACACCGGGGAGCTGTTTTTT
TRBV6-6	NA	TRBD1	TRBJ1-5	CASSYAGGGQPQHF	TGTGCCAGCAGTTACGCAGGGGGCGGTCAGCCCCAGCATTTT
TRBV14	once	NA	TRBJ1-1	CASSLTQGSEAFF	TGTGCCAGCAGCCTTACCCAGGGTTCTGAAGCTTTCTTT
TRBV5-4	NA	NA	TRBJ2-5	CASSPTGVLQETQYF	TGTGCCAGCAGCCCGACTGGCGTTTTACAAGAGACCCAGTACTTC
TRBV3-1/TRBV3-2	once	NA	TRBJ1-3	CATRGGPGNTIYF	TGTGCCACAAGGGGGGGACCTGGAAACACCATATATTTT
TRBV4-3	NA	TRBD1	TRBJ1-6	CASSRATGARMSPLHF	TGCGCCAGCAGCCGAGCGACAGGGGCTAGAATGTCACCCCTCCACTTT
TRBV3-1/TRBV3-2	NA	NA	TRBJ1-4	CASSQDSRQARNEKLFF	TGTGCCAGCAGCCAAGACTCCAGGCAGGCCCGAAATGAAAAACTGTTTTTT
TRBV7-8	NA	TRBD2	TRBJ2-5	CASSREAGGVETQYF	TGTGCCAGCAGCAGAGAGGCGGGGGGGGTCGAGACCCAGTACTTC
TRBV21-1	NA	NA	TRBJ2-1	CASSKKWTGVVEEGNEQFF	TGTGCCAGCAGCAAAAAGTGGACAGGGGTTGTAGAGGAAGGCAATGAGCAGTTCTTC
TRBV7-6	NA	TRBD1	TRBJ2-7	CASSSLPGTGVYEQYF	TGTGCCAGCAGTAGCCTCCCCGGGACAGGGGTTTACGAGCAGTACTTC
TRBV7-9	once	NA	TRBJ2-7	CASRTAGSSYEQYF	TGTGCCAGCAGGACGGCGGGGTCCTCCTACGAGCAGTACTTC